What follows are 9 T cell receptor beta chains derived from one specimen sequenced in a study of CD8 T cells in Susac syndrome. A quantity of about 0.45 to 1 ug RNA underwent reverse transcription using random hexamers. In TCRdb, the immunoSEQ multiplex PCR reads were re-called with MiXCR into one record per CDR3 protein. The sample shows 200,000 or so distinct CDR3 sequences, nearly 97% of them seen only once. The material sequenced was CD4+ T cells from PBMCs. The receptors stem from a human donor with multiple sclerosis.

The chain recombines TRBV12-3 or TRBV12-4 with TRBJ2-4, with no clear D. CDR3 length equals 13 residues. The V end was cut by 6 bases, the J end by 7 bases, with 13 bases between. CDR3 sequence reads: CASRRDGWNIQYF. In nucleotides, the CDR3 is TGTGCCAGCAGAAGAGACGGGTGGAACATTCAGTACTTC.

The chain combines TRBV15 with TRBJ1-2; D unresolved. V was trimmed by 5 bases and J by 6 bases, leaving 7 bases between them. The CDR3 runs to 11 residues. Germline V gene data show CDR1 as LNHNV and CDR2 as YYDKDF (reference sequence). The CDR3 sequence: CATSFMNGYTF. The CDR3 region has the DNA TGTGCCACCAGCTTTATGAATGGCTACACCTTC.

The rearrangement links TRBV25-1 to TRBJ1-1; no firm D call. The germline V gene encodes CDR1 MGHDK and CDR2 SYGVNS. Trimming left V 4 bases short and J 3 bases short, with 9 bases between. The CDR3 totals 13 residues. The CDR3: CASSVPPYTEAFF. CDR3 nucleotides: TGTGCCAGCAGTGTACCACCATACACTGAAGCTTTCTTT.

This rearrangement joins TRBV20-1 to TRBJ2-3, with 7 positions matching TRBD1. Germline values: CDR1 DFQATT, CDR2 SNEGSKA (reference sequence). The CDR3 extends over 14 amino acids. V shed 5 bases, J shed 8 bases, and the junction held 13 bases outside the gene matches. The CDR3 spells CSAPQRGRVGTQYF. The CDR3 nucleotides are TGCAGTGCTCCCCAAAGGGGGCGGGTGGGTACGCAGTATTTT.

The V call is TRBV5-1, the J call TRBJ2-5; possibly TRBD2 for D (5 bases). The V gene lost 2 bases and the J gene lost 1 base, with 9 bases spanning the gap. Germline CDR1 and CDR2: SGHRS and YFSETQ. This CDR3 has 14 amino acids. DNA of the CDR3: TGCGCCAGCAGCTTTGGACTCCTCCAAGAGACCCAGTACTTC. Amino acids: CASSFGLLQETQYF.

The chain has TRBV19 and TRBJ2-7; 10 bases are shared with TRBD1. Germline values: CDR1 LNHDA, CDR2 SQIVND (reference sequence). This CDR3 region has 17 residues. The V and J ends lost 5 bases and 5 bases, in that order; junction bases with no gene match: 15. CDR3 in DNA: TGTGCCAGTAGTCCGCGGGACAGGGGTCTTCCTCTCAACGAGCAGTACTTC. Amino acids: CASSPRDRGLPLNEQYF.

This sequence joins TRBV6-2 or TRBV6-3 and TRBJ2-1; 8 nucleotides agree with TRBD1. Trimming at V came to 6 bases and at J to 9 bases, leaving 16 bases not matched to a gene. The CDR3 totals 16 residues. Germline V gives CDR1 MNHEY, CDR2 SVGEGT. The CDR3 sequence: CASRNAWGRGPAEQFF. CDR3 bases: TGTGCCAGCAGGAACGCCTGGGGCAGGGGGCCGGCTGAGCAGTTCTTC.

V usage is TRBV28 and J usage is TRBJ1-2; tentative D call: TRBD1 (5 bases). Germline CDR1 is MDHEN and CDR2 is SYDVKM. CDR3 length equals 12 residues. Trimming stripped 5 bases from V and 5 bases from J, with 9 bases between. DNA of the CDR3: TGTGCCAGCAGTAGAAGGGGTTATGGCTACACCTTC. As protein: CASSRRGYGYTF.

The chain recombines TRBV6-1 with TRBJ2-5; D may be TRBD2 (6 bases). The V gene lost 0 bases and the J gene lost 5 bases, with 10 bases spanning the gap. CDR3 length: 14 residues. Germline lookup yields CDR1 MNHNS and CDR2 SASEGT. The CDR3: CASSEAGRRETQYF. The CDR3 DNA is TGTGCCAGCAGTGAAGCTGGGAGGCGGGAGACCCAGTACTTC.